What follows are 20 T cell receptor beta chains derived from one specimen sequenced in a study of human T cells and chemical hapten exposure. Individual cDNA molecules received unique molecular identifiers in the library. TCRdb used MiXCR to reprocess the reads, holding one entry per CDR3 protein. This table holds 95,000 to 150,000 distinct CDR3 sequences, 6.5% to 10% found once. Blood, whole and unfractionated, served as the source for total RNA extraction. Specimen: whole blood. Source of these receptors: a human donor in good health. Some clones in this sample may be carry-over from other donors' samples.

In this sample, this clonotype turned up many times. This rearrangement joins TRBV11-2 to TRBJ1-2; D ambiguous. The germline V gene encodes CDR1 SGHAT and CDR2 FQNNGV. Trimming shortened V by 0 bases and J by 3 bases, and 8 bases separated the two germline ends. The CDR3 is 14 residues long. CDR3 region: CASSLEAGYYGYTF. Here the CDR3 DNA reads TGTGCCAGCAGCTTAGAGGCGGGATACTATGGCTACACCTTC.

The chain carries TRBV27 and TRBJ2-1; TRBD2 aligns across 11 bases. Losses at the gene ends were 3 bases for V and 4 bases for J; bases not matched to a gene: 2. The CDR3 sequence is 15 residues long. Germline CDR1 is MNHEY and CDR2 is SMNVEV (reference sequence). The CDR3 DNA sequence: TGTGCCAGCAGTTTTAGCGGGGGGGGTTACAATGAGCAGTTCTTC. It yields the protein CASSFSGGGYNEQFF.

The V and J genes are TRBV19 and TRBJ1-5; 10 bases map to TRBD1. Germline V gives CDR1 LNHDA, CDR2 SQIVND (reference sequence). After removal of 6 bases from V and 6 bases from J, the junction contained 5 bases not matched to a gene. This CDR3 region has 14 residues. DNA of the CDR3: TGTGCCAGTAGGGACAGGGGGTTTCGTCAGCCCCAGCATTTT. Translated: CASRDRGFRQPQHF. The whole variable domain, remainder taken from reference TRBV19 and TRBJ1-5, is DGGITQSPKYLFRKEGQNVTLSCEQNLNHDAMYWYRQDPGQGLRLIYYSQIVNDFQKGDIAEGYSVSREKKESFPLTVTSAQKNPTAFYLCASRDRGFRQPQHFGDGTRLSIL.

The rearrangement links TRBV12-3 or TRBV12-4 to TRBJ2-7; tentatively, D is TRBD2 (7 bases). The CDR3 loop spans 14 amino acids. Trimming left V 3 bases short and J 6 bases short, with 15 bases between. CDR3 loop: CASSFTGGLGEQYF. In DNA form, the CDR3 reads TGTGCCAGCAGTTTTACCGGGGGGCTCGGCGAGCAGTACTTC.

Ten or more counts support this clonotype. The V call is TRBV12-3 or TRBV12-4, the J call TRBJ1-1; a weak D match, TRBD1 (5 bases). Trimming cost V 7 bases and J 2 bases, with 14 bases left between them. The CDR3 has 14 amino acids. The CDR3 here is CASISPTANTEAFF. The CDR3 region has the DNA TGTGCCAGCATAAGCCCGACAGCTAACACTGAAGCTTTCTTT.

This clonotype was found many times. This chain joins TRBV6-1 and TRBJ1-2; 7 bases match TRBD1. The length of the CDR3 is 13 residues. The germline gives CDR1 MNHNS, CDR2 SASEGT. V gave up 4 bases and J gave up 5 bases; unmatched junction bases: 4. The CDR3 loop reads CASSVQGMYGYTF. The CDR3 DNA is TGTGCCAGCAGTGTACAGGGGATGTATGGCTACACCTTC.

This clonotype was seen repeatedly, ten times or more. The chain recombines TRBV20-1 with TRBJ1-1, with D unresolved. The germline V and J ends were trimmed by 2 bases and 5 bases, with 15 bases remaining between them. The germline CDR1 and CDR2 sequences are DFQATT and SNEGSKA (reference sequence). This CDR3 contains 14 residues. The DNA for the CDR3 is TGCAGTGCTAGACGTCCTACCGACGGGACTGAAGCTTTCTTT. Residues: CSARRPTDGTEAFF.

This clonotype was detected many times. The chain combines TRBV3-1 with TRBJ2-1; possibly TRBD1 or TRBD2 for D (7 bases each). The germline gives CDR1 LGHDT, CDR2 YNNKEL (reference sequence). Trimming stripped 7 bases from V and 1 base from J, with 23 bases between. This CDR3 contains 18 residues. CDR3 sequence: CASTPGGAGEWSYNEQFF. For the CDR3, the DNA is TGTGCCAGCACCCCAGGGGGGGCGGGAGAATGGTCCTACAATGAGCAGTTCTTC.

The sample holds many counts of this clonotype. V gene TRBV6-9 combines with J gene TRBJ1-2, with 7 bases that match TRBD1. The trim removed 2 bases at V and 1 base at J, leaving 19 bases unmatched. Germline V gene sequence: CDR1 MNHGY, CDR2 SVAAGI. This CDR3 contains 20 residues. CDR3 protein: CASSYTVRTGGQILNYGYTF. In nucleotides, the CDR3 is TGTGCCAGCAGTTATACGGTGCGGACAGGAGGGCAGATTCTTAACTATGGCTACACCTTC.

The chain carries TRBV5-4 and TRBJ2-3; TRBD2 agrees at 10 bases. V lost 3 bases and J lost 2; bases outside the gene matches: 6. Germline CDR1 and CDR2: SGHNT and YYREEE (reference sequence). This CDR3 contains 16 residues. The CDR3 DNA is TGTGCCAGCAGCTCCCCACTAGCGGGGCTCACAGATACGCAGTATTTT. This encodes CASSSPLAGLTDTQYF.

Only a few counts were recorded for this clonotype. This chain joins TRBV6-5 and TRBJ1-3; no definite D call. Trimming shortened V by 0 bases and J by 0 bases, and 9 bases separated the two germline ends. This CDR3 contains 16 residues. Germline V gene lookup returns CDR1 MNHEY and CDR2 SVGAGI. CDR3 DNA sequence: TGTGCCAGCAGTTACTCGAAGGTCCTCTCTGGAAACACCATATATTTT. Amino acid sequence: CASSYSKVLSGNTIYF.

This clonotype appeared many times. The chain carries TRBV2 and TRBJ1-3, with unresolved D. V was shortened by 11 bases and J by 0 bases, with 11 bases between the two germline ends. Germline CDR1 is SNHLY and CDR2 is FYNNEI. The CDR3 loop spans 13 amino acids. CDR3 nucleotide sequence: TGTGCCGACGGAGAAAACTCTGGAAACACCATATATTTT. Protein product: CADGENSGNTIYF. Based on the CDR3 plus reference TRBV2 and TRBJ1-3, the full variable domain is EPEVTQTPSHQVTQMGQEVILRCVPISNHLYFYWYRQILGQKVEFLVSFYNNEISEKSEIFDDQFSVERPDGSNFTLKIRSTKLEDSAMYFCADGENSGNTIYFGEGSWLTVV.

This clonotype was seen many times. CDR3 DNA: TGTGCCAGCAAGGGACAATCGTCCTACGAGCAGTACTTC. Translation gives CASKGQSSYEQYF. The chain has TRBV6-5 and TRBJ2-7; TRBD1 might be the D (6 bases). This CDR3 is built from 13 residues. Germline V gene lookup returns CDR1 MNHEY and CDR2 SVGAGI. V was cut by 7 bases and J by 1 base, with 11 bases left in between.

V is TRBV7-6 and J is TRBJ1-1; D is ambiguous. The germline V gene encodes CDR1 SGHVS and CDR2 FNYEAQ. This CDR3 spans 14 amino acids. The ends were cut back, 7 bases at V and 0 bases at J, with 12 bases in the middle. Written as DNA, the CDR3 is TGTGCCAGCACCCCCGGCGGGTTGAACACTGAAGCTTTCTTT. This codes for CASTPGGLNTEAFF. Full variable domain (outside the CDR3, taken from reference TRBV7-6 and TRBJ1-1): GAGVSQSPRYKVTKRGQDVALRCDPISGHVSLYWYRQALGQGPEFLTYFNYEAQQDKSGLPNDRFSAERPEGSISTLTIQRTEQRDSAMYRCASTPGGLNTEAFFGQGTRLTVV.

The chain uses TRBV4-1 and TRBJ2-2, with a weak D call TRBD1 (6 bases). Trimming removed 7 bases from V and 5 bases from J, with 20 bases in between. Germline assignment: CDR1 MGHRA and CDR2 YSYEKL. This CDR3 comprises 16 residues. The chain's CDR3 is CASTLGRGIITGELFF. CDR3 coding DNA: TGCGCCAGCACCCTAGGCAGGGGAATAATTACCGGGGAGCTGTTTTTT.

A few counts support this clonotype. V usage is TRBV14 and J usage is TRBJ2-1, with 8 bases aligning to TRBD1. Per the germline V gene, CDR1 is SGHDN and CDR2 is FVKESK. With 3 bases clipped from V and 3 bases from J, the junction kept 7 bases outside the gene matches. The length of the CDR3 is 16 residues. CDR3 DNA: TGTGCCAGCAGCCAGTGGACGGGACAGGTCTACAATGAGCAGTTCTTC. Protein: CASSQWTGQVYNEQFF.

The rearrangement uses TRBV19 and TRBJ1-1, with D perhaps matching TRBD1 (6 bases). Germline V gives CDR1 LNHDA, CDR2 SQIVND (reference sequence). With 5 bases removed from V and 1 base from J, the gap between germline ends came to 20 bases. CDR3 size: 17 residues. The CDR3 nucleotides are TGTGCCAGTAGTGTCTCCTTTATAGAGACAGGGAACACTGAAGCTTTCTTT. Residues: CASSVSFIETGNTEAFF.

This clonotype was recorded a few times. CDR3 coding DNA: TGTGCCAGCAGCACCGGGACAAACTACGAGCAGTACTTC. This codes for CASSTGTNYEQYF. This chain joins TRBV6-2 or TRBV6-3 and TRBJ2-7, with a weak D call TRBD1 (6 bases). The CDR3 length is 13 residues. V lost 6 bases to trimming and J lost 3 bases, with 12 bases between them. CDR1 is MNHEY, CDR2 SVGEGT, per germline.

This rearrangement joins TRBV7-9 to TRBJ2-3, with D perhaps TRBD1 (6 bases). Germline CDR1 reads SEHNR; CDR2 reads FQNEAQ (reference sequence). The CDR3 has 18 amino acids. Trimming removed 1 base at V and 1 base at J, with 18 bases between. This chain's CDR3 is CASSLVPRKEGGTDTQYF. As DNA, the CDR3 is TGTGCCAGCAGCTTAGTTCCGCGGAAAGAGGGGGGCACAGATACGCAGTATTTT.

The sample holds many counts of this clonotype. The rearrangement joins TRBV13 to TRBJ1-1; D gene ambiguous. V was clipped by 5 bases and J by 1 base, with 8 bases between them. Per germline, CDR1 PRHDT and CDR2 FYEKMQ (reference sequence). This CDR3 has 13 residues. CDR3 nucleotide sequence: TGTGCCAGCAGCCGTTCACCGAACACTGAAGCTTTCTTT. It encodes CASSRSPNTEAFF.